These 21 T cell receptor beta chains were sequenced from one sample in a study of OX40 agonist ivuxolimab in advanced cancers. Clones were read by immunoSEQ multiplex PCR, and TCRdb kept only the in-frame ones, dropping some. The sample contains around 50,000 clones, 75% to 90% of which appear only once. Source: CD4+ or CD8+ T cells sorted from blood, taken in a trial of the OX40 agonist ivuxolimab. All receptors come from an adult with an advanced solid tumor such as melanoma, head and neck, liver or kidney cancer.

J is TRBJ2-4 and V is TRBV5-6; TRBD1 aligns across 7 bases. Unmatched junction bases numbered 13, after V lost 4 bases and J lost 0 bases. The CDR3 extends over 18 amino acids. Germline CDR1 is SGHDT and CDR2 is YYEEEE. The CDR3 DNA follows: TGTGCCAGCAGCCTAACGACAGGGCCCCTTATAGCCAAAAACATTCAGTACTTC. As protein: CASSLTTGPLIAKNIQYF.

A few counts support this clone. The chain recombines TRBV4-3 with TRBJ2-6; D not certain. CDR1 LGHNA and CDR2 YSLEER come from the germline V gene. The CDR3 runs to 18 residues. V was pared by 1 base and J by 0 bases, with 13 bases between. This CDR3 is CASSQVMQSTSGANVLTF. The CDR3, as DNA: TGCGCCAGCAGCCAAGTCATGCAGTCTACCTCTGGGGCCAACGTCCTGACTTTC.

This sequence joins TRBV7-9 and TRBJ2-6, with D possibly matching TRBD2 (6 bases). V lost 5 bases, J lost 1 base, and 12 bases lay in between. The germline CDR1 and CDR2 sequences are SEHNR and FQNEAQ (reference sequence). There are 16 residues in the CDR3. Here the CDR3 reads CASSLSGTSGANVLTF. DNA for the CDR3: TGTGCCAGCAGCCTCTCAGGGACTTCTGGGGCCAACGTCCTGACTTTC.

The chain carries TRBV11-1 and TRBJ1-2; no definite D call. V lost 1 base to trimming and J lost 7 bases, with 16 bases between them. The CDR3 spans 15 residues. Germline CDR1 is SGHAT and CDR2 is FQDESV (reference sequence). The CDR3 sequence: CASSLVKGGRRGYTF. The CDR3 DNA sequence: TGTGCCAGCAGCTTAGTTAAGGGCGGCAGACGTGGCTACACCTTC.

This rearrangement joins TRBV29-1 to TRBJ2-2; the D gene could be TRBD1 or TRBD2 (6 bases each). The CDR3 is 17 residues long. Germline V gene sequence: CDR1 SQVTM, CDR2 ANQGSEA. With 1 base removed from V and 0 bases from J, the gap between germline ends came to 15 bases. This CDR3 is CSVEGGQGTANTGELFF. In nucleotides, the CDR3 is TGCAGCGTTGAAGGGGGGCAGGGGACTGCGAACACCGGGGAGCTGTTTTTT.

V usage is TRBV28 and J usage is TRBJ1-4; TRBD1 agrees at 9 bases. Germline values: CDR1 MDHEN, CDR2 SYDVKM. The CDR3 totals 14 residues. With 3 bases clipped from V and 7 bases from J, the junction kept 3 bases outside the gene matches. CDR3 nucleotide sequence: TGTGCCAGCAGTTTGGGACAGGGTCGTGAAAAACTGTTTTTT. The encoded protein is CASSLGQGREKLFF.

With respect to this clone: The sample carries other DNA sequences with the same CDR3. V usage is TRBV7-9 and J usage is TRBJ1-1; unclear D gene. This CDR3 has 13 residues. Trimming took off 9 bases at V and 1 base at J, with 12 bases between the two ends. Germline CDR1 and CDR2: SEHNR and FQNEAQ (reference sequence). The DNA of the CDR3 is TGTGCCAGTAGCGAGGAGCAGAACACTGAAGCTTTCTTT. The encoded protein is CASSEEQNTEAFF.

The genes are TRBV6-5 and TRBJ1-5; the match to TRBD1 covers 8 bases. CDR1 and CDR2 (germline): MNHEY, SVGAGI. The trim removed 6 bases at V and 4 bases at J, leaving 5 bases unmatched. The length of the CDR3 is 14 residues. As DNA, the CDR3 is TGTGCCAGCAGCGGTCAGGGGGCGAATCAGCCCCAGCATTTT. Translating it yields CASSGQGANQPQHF.

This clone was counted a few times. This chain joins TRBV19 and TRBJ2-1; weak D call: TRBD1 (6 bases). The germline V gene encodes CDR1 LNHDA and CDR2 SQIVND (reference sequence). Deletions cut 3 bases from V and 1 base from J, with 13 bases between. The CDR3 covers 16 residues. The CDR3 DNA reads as TGTGCCAGTAGTATTTCCAGGACAGCTTCCTACAATGAGCAGTTCTTC. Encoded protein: CASSISRTASYNEQFF.

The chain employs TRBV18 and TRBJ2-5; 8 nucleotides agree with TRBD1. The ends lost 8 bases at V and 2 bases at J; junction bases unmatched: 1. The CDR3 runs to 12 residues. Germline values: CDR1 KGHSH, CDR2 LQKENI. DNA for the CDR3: TGTGCCAGCGGGACAGGACAAGAGACCCAGTACTTC. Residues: CASGTGQETQYF.

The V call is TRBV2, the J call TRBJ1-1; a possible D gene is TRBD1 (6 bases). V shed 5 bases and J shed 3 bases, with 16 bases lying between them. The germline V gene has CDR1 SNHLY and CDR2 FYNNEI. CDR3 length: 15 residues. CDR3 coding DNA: TGTGCCAGCAGTCGGGACAACCTTGGGGACACTGAAGCTTTCTTT. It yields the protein CASSRDNLGDTEAFF.

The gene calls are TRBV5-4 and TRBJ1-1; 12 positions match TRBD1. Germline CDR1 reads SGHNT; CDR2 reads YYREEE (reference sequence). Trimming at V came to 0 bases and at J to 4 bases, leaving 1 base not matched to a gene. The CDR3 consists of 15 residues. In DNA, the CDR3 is TGTGCCAGCAGCTTGGGGGACAGGGGGCCCACTGAAGCTTTCTTT. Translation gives CASSLGDRGPTEAFF.

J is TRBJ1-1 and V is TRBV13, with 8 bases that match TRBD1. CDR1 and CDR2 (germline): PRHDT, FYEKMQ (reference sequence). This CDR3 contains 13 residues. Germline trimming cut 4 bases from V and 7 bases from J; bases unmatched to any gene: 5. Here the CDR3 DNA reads TGTGCCAGCAGCTCCTCAGGGGGCTTTGAAGCTTTCTTT. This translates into CASSSSGGFEAFF.

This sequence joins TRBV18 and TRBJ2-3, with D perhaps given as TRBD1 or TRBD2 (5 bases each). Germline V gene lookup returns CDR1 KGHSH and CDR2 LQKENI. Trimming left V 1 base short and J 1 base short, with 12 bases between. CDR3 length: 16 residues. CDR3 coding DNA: TGTGCCAGCTCACCACATCGGGGCAGCGGCACAGATACGCAGTATTTT. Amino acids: CASSPHRGSGTDTQYF.

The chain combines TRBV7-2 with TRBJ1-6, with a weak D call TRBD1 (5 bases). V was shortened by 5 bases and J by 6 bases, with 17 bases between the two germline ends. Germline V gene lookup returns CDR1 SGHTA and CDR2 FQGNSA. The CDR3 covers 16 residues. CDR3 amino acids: CASSPGARGLNSPLHF. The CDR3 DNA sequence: TGTGCCAGCAGCCCCGGGGCCCGGGGCCTTAATTCACCCCTCCACTTT.

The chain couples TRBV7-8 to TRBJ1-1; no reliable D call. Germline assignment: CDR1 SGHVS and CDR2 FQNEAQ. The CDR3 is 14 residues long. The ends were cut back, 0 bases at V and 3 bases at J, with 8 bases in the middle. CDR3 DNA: TGTGCCAGCAGCTTAGCCCTTGGGGACACTGAAGCTTTCTTT. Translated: CASSLALGDTEAFF. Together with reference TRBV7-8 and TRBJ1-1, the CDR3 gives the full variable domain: GAGVSQSPRYKVAKRGQDVALRCDPISGHVSLFWYQQALGQGPEFLTYFQNEAQLDKSGLPSDRFFAERPEGSVSTLKIQRTQQEDSAVYLCASSLALGDTEAFFGQGTRLTVV.

The CDR3 reads CASKEDRRPYNEQFF. DNA for the CDR3: TGTGCCAGCAAAGAAGACAGGAGGCCCTACAATGAGCAGTTCTTC. The V and J genes are TRBV28 and TRBJ2-1; D is perhaps TRBD1 (6 bases). The germline V gene encodes CDR1 MDHEN and CDR2 SYDVKM. Trimming cost V 7 bases and J 2 bases, with 15 bases left between them. This CDR3 has 15 amino acids.

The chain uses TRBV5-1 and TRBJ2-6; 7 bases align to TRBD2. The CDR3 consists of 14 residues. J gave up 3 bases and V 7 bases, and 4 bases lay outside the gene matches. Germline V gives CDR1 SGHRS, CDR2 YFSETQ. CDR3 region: CASSGGGGANVLTF. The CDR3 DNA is TGCGCCAGCTCCGGCGGGGGTGGGGCCAACGTCCTGACTTTC.

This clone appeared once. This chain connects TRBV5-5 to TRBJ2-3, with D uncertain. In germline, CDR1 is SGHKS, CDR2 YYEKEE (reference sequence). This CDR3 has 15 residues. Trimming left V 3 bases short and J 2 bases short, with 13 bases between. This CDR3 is CASSWNMWATDTQYF. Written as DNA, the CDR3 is TGTGCCAGCAGCTGGAATATGTGGGCCACAGATACGCAGTATTTT. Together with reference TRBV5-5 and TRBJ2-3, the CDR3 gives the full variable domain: DAGVTQSPTHLIKTRGQQVTLRCSPISGHKSVSWYQQVLGQGPQFIFQYYEKEERGRGNFPDRFSARQFPNYSSELNVNALLLGDSALYLCASSWNMWATDTQYFGPGTRLTVL.

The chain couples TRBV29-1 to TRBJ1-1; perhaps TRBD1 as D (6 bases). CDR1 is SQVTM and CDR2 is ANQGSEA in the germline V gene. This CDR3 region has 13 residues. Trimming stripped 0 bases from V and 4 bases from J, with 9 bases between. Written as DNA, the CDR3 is TGCAGCGTTGAAGACAGGGGAGGCACTGAAGCTTTCTTT. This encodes CSVEDRGGTEAFF.

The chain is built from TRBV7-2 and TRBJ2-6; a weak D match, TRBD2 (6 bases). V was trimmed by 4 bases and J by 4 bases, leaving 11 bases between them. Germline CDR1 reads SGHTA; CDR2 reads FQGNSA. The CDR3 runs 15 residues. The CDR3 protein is CASSSRGGGANVLTF. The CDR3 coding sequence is TGTGCCAGCAGCTCACGGGGAGGAGGGGCCAACGTCCTGACTTTC. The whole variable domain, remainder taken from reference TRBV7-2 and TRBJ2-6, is GAGVSQSPSNKVTEKGKDVELRCDPISGHTALYWYRQSLGQGLEFLIYFQGNSAPDKSGLPSDRFSAERTGGSVSTLTIQRTQQEDSAVYLCASSSRGGGANVLTFGAGSRLTVL.